This TCR beta chain was observed in a study of cytomegalovirus exposure and HLA in healthy donors. Comments on this clone: Its target is not known.

Broader study findings: A later analysis found first-cohort TCR clusters tended to co-occur in the approximately 120 validation repertoires.

Assay: immunoSEQ multiplex PCR; the TCRdb copy retains only in-frame clones and omits some. The table includes 150,000 to 200,000 clones, roughly 90% detected once. J lost 4 bases, V lost 3 bases, and 3 bases had no gene match. The CDR3 has 16 amino acids. The V gene's germline CDR1 is MGHRA and CDR2 YSYEKL. The source of this sequence is a woman between 18 and 29 years old in good health and CMV-seropositive. The sequenced sample was PBMCs. This sequence joins TRBV4-1 and TRBJ2-3; 14 bases match TRBD2. The CDR3 spells CASSHQGLAGADTQYF. The CDR3 coding sequence is TGCGCCAGCAGCCACCAGGGACTAGCGGGAGCAGATACGCAGTATTTT.